Below, 23 T cell receptor beta chains from the same sample are listed, as sequenced in a study of OX40 agonist ivuxolimab in advanced cancers. This table comes from immunoSEQ multiplex PCR, and its TCRdb copy is limited to in-frame clones, with some not included. Of tens of thousands of clones detected, around nine tenths appear once; the ten largest clones hold about 0.72%. Source: CD4+ or CD8+ T cells sorted from blood, taken in a trial of the OX40 agonist ivuxolimab. All receptors come from an adult with an advanced solid tumor such as melanoma, head and neck, liver or kidney cancer.

This clone was observed once. The chain employs TRBV7-3 and TRBJ2-2; 7 bases map to TRBD2. The CDR3 has 15 residues. The germline V gene has CDR1 SGHTA and CDR2 FQGTGA. Trimming at V came to 3 bases and at J to 4 bases, leaving 5 bases not matched to a gene. In DNA, the CDR3 is TGTGCCAGCAGCTTCCCGGGAGGTTCCACCGGGGAGCTGTTTTTT. Translation: CASSFPGGSTGELFF.

This rearrangement joins TRBV7-8 to TRBJ2-3; D ambiguous. The V end lost 5 bases, the J end lost 0 bases, and 3 bases lay between the germline ends. This CDR3 comprises 12 residues. Germline-derived CDR1 and CDR2 are SGHVS and FQNEAQ. Here the CDR3 DNA reads TGTGCCAGCAGCCTGAGCACAGATACGCAGTATTTT. Its translation: CASSLSTDTQYF. Full variable domain (remainder filled in from reference TRBV7-8 and TRBJ2-3): GAGVSQSPRYKVAKRGQDVALRCDPISGHVSLFWYQQALGQGPEFLTYFQNEAQLDKSGLPSDRFFAERPEGSVSTLKIQRTQQEDSAVYLCASSLSTDTQYFGPGTRLTVL.

The rearrangement links TRBV7-9 to TRBJ2-7; no definite D call. Trimming removed 5 bases from V and 3 bases from J, with 14 bases in between. The CDR3 sequence is 14 residues long. Germline values: CDR1 SEHNR, CDR2 FQNEAQ (reference sequence). DNA for the CDR3: TGTGCCAGCAGCGCCCGGGCTGTCGGCTACGAGCAGTACTTC. Translation: CASSARAVGYEQYF.

The rearrangement uses TRBV30 and TRBJ2-3; TRBD2 matches at 7 bases. Germline values: CDR1 GTSNPN, CDR2 SVGIG (reference sequence). V lost 1 base to trimming and J lost 6 bases; unmatched junction nucleotides: 13. CDR3 length: 16 residues. The CDR3 coding sequence is TGTGCCTGGAGTGACGGTCCCTCCAGACTAGCCGATACGCAGTATTTT. This translates into CAWSDGPSRLADTQYF.

The chain couples TRBV6-5 to TRBJ1-2, with 7 bases aligning to TRBD1. CDR3 length equals 14 residues. From germline, CDR1 is MNHEY and CDR2 SVGAGI. V gave up 8 bases and J gave up 6 bases; unmatched junction bases: 12. Here the CDR3 reads CASGRAGQTDGYTF. In nucleotides, the CDR3 is TGTGCCAGCGGCAGAGCGGGACAGACAGATGGCTACACCTTC.

The rearrangement uses TRBV6-6 and TRBJ2-3, with a possible D match to TRBD2 (7 bases). Trimming removed 7 bases at V and 5 bases at J, with 19 bases between. This CDR3 comprises 15 residues. CDR1 is MNHNY and CDR2 is SVGAGI in the germline V gene (reference sequence). The CDR3 DNA is TGTGCCAGCACCGACGGGGGGCGGGACGTAGATACGCAGTATTTT. Translated, it gives CASTDGGRDVDTQYF.

The chain uses TRBV1 and TRBJ1-4; TRBD1 is taken as the D call from the table, unchecked against the DNA. TRBV1 is reported as a pseudogene. This CDR3 contains 16 residues. The CDR3 spells CTSSHPPGQPNEKLFF. For the CDR3, the DNA is TGCACCAGCAGCCACCCCCCAGGACAGCCTAATGAAAAACTGTTTTTT.

The count of this clone is one. The genes are TRBV9 and TRBJ1-3; a weak D match, TRBD1 (6 bases). Trimming shortened V by 4 bases and J by 0 bases, and 14 bases separated the two germline ends. The CDR3 length is 16 residues. CDR1 and CDR2 (germline): SGDLS, YYNGEE. This chain's CDR3 is CASSFRQAPSGNTIYF. CDR3 coding DNA: TGTGCCAGCAGCTTCCGACAGGCACCCTCTGGAAACACCATATATTTT.

The chain joins TRBV7-3 to TRBJ2-7; D remains unclear. The CDR3 is 15 residues long. V was clipped by 5 bases and J by 3 bases, with 17 bases between them. CDR1 and CDR2 from the germline V gene are SGHTA and FQGTGA. The CDR3 DNA is TGTGCCAGCAGCACTGGGCCGACCGATAACTACGAGCAGTACTTC. Translating it yields CASSTGPTDNYEQYF.

The chain carries TRBV7-8 and TRBJ1-1; TRBD1 matches 9 bases. Unmatched junction bases numbered 6, after V lost 3 bases and J lost 10 bases. Germline V gene lookup returns CDR1 SGHVS and CDR2 FQNEAQ. The CDR3 loop spans 13 amino acids. The CDR3 reads CASSFRDRVVAFF. In nucleotides, the CDR3 is TGTGCCAGCAGCTTCCGGGACAGGGTTGTAGCTTTCTTT.

This chain's CDR3 is CASSLYGHGGQGSYNSPLHF. CDR3 in DNA: TGTGCCAGCAGTTTATACGGTCATGGGGGACAGGGCTCCTATAATTCACCCCTCCACTTT. This chain connects TRBV27 to TRBJ1-6, with 9 bases fitting TRBD1. CDR3 length: 20 amino acids. Trimming cost V 1 base and J 0 bases; bases outside gene matches: 10. The germline gives CDR1 MNHEY, CDR2 SMNVEV (reference sequence).

The chain couples TRBV5-4 to TRBJ2-5; no clear D. CDR3 length: 11 amino acids. V was cut by 3 bases and J by 0 bases, with 0 bases left in between. Germline loops: CDR1 SGHNT, CDR2 YYREEE (reference sequence). CDR3 sequence (DNA): TGTGCCAGCAGCTACCAAGAGACCCAGTACTTC. Amino acids: CASSYQETQYF.

The rearrangement joins TRBV7-9 to TRBJ2-1, with 7 nucleotides matching TRBD2. The CDR3 extends over 16 amino acids. V lost 7 bases, J lost 0 bases, and 9 bases stayed unmatched. The germline V gene has CDR1 SEHNR and CDR2 FQNEAQ (reference sequence). The CDR3: CASIDRGGHSYNEQFF. The CDR3 region has the DNA TGTGCCAGCATCGACCGCGGGGGTCACTCCTACAATGAGCAGTTCTTC.

This clone was picked up a small number of times. V is TRBV4-2 and J is TRBJ2-5, with 11 bases identical to TRBD2. This CDR3 spans 15 amino acids. V was clipped by 5 bases and J by 2 bases; unmatched bases: 4. The germline V gene encodes CDR1 LGHNA and CDR2 YNFKEQ. CDR3 nucleotide sequence: TGTGCCAGCAGCTTAAGACTAGCGGGACAAGAGACCCAGTACTTC. Amino acid sequence: CASSLRLAGQETQYF.

The J gene is TRBJ2-5, the V gene TRBV4-3; possible D gene TRBD1, 6 bases. The CDR3 is 15 amino acids. Per germline, CDR1 LGHNA and CDR2 YSLEER. The V end was cut by 4 bases, the J end by 1 base, with 13 bases between. CDR3 loop: CASSRSPRGQETQYF. The CDR3, as DNA: TGCGCCAGCAGCCGATCCCCCAGGGGCCAAGAGACCCAGTACTTC.

The table lists this clone with a few counts. The chain is built from TRBV5-4 and TRBJ1-1; 7 bases match TRBD1. Trimming took 4 bases from V and 8 from J; bases not matched to a gene: 8. The CDR3 runs 13 residues. CDR1 and CDR2 from the germline V gene are SGHNT and YYREEE (reference sequence). CDR3 residues: CASSPIRQGEAFF. The CDR3 bases are TGTGCCAGCAGCCCCATTAGACAGGGAGAAGCTTTCTTT.

The chain links TRBV7-8 to TRBJ2-3; 10 nucleotides line up with TRBD2. Germline V gene lookup returns CDR1 SGHVS and CDR2 FQNEAQ. V lost 5 bases, J lost 3 bases, and 11 bases stayed unmatched. The CDR3 is 17 amino acids. For the CDR3, the DNA is TGTGCCAGCAGCCAAATCCTAGCGGGAGTAGGAACAGATACGCAGTATTTT. Its protein product is CASSQILAGVGTDTQYF.

This CDR3 is CAWAPARRQETQYF. The CDR3 coding sequence is TGTGCCTGGGCCCCAGCGCGGCGGCAAGAGACCCAGTACTTC. The chain employs TRBV30 and TRBJ2-5, with D hard to call. The CDR3 consists of 14 residues. The germline CDR1 and CDR2 sequences are GTSNPN and SVGIG (reference sequence). Trimming stripped 5 bases from V and 2 bases from J, with 15 bases between.

This chain connects TRBV2 to TRBJ1-6; no reliable D call. This CDR3 contains 15 residues. Germline values: CDR1 SNHLY, CDR2 FYNNEI. The ends were cut back, 3 bases at V and 8 bases at J, with 14 bases in the middle. CDR3 DNA: TGTGCCAGCAGTGAGTGGGTCCCCCCGGATTCACCCCTCCACTTT. The encoded protein is CASSEWVPPDSPLHF. Supplemented by reference TRBV2 and TRBJ1-6, the full variable domain reads EPEVTQTPSHQVTQMGQEVILRCVPISNHLYFYWYRQILGQKVEFLVSFYNNEISEKSEIFDDQFSVERPDGSNFTLKIRSTKLEDSAMYFCASSEWVPPDSPLHFGNGTRLTVT.

The V and J genes are TRBV11-1 and TRBJ2-7; D is undetermined. The CDR3 is 16 amino acids. From germline, CDR1 is SGHAT and CDR2 FQDESV (reference sequence). V dropped 5 bases and J dropped 2 bases, with 19 bases sitting between them. The CDR3 bases are TGTGCCAGCAGCCCAGCGCCTATAGGACCCACCTACGAGCAGTACTTC. It yields the protein CASSPAPIGPTYEQYF.

Here the CDR3 DNA reads TGTGCCAGCAGTAGGACAACTGGAAACACCATATATTTT. Protein product: CASSRTTGNTIYF. This sequence joins TRBV6-1 and TRBJ1-3; the D gene is possibly TRBD1 (5 bases). Trimming shortened V by 5 bases and J by 2 bases, and 7 bases separated the two germline ends. The CDR3 covers 13 residues. Germline V gives CDR1 MNHNS, CDR2 SASEGT.

The chain couples TRBV18 to TRBJ2-1; 9 positions match TRBD2. V lost 5 bases and J lost 6; bases outside the gene matches: 8. Germline V CDR1 and CDR2: KGHSH, LQKENI. The CDR3 totals 15 residues. The DNA of the CDR3 is TGTGCCAGCTCAGGAATAGCGGGAGCTGTCAATGAGCAGTTCTTC. It translates to CASSGIAGAVNEQFF.

The genes are TRBV19 and TRBJ2-3; 11 bases line up with TRBD2. Germline loops: CDR1 LNHDA, CDR2 SQIVND (reference sequence). Trimming at V came to 5 bases and at J to 2 bases, leaving 6 bases not matched to a gene. The CDR3 is made up of 16 amino acids. The CDR3 DNA reads as TGTGCCAGTAGTCCAGGACTAGCGGGCGACACAGATACGCAGTATTTT. As protein: CASSPGLAGDTDTQYF.